The entry below describes one TCR beta chain. The antigen remains undetermined. The sample is drawn from a study of cytomegalovirus exposure and HLA in healthy donors. Study-wide results and limits: Among TCR beta chains of equal frequency, HLA-associated ones were more clonally expanded in a later analysis. Being productive about 87% or about 30% of the time was typical of most TCR beta V segments in an earlier analysis. Later work found most CMV-associated TCR beta chains apparently HLA-restricted.

CDR3 size: 14 residues. Trimming took 8 bases from V and 6 from J, leaving 19 bases between them. Germline-derived CDR1 and CDR2 are MNHNY and SVGAGI (reference sequence). Primers for the PCR totalled 60 Vbeta and 13 Jbeta. Produced via immunoSEQ multiplex PCR; TCRdb's table is partial and in-frame only. The table shows some 130,000 clones, with about 74% occurring only once. Sequencing was carried out using PBMCs. The J gene is TRBJ1-2, the V gene TRBV6-6, with a possible D match to TRBD1 (6 bases). This TCR was recovered from a woman between 50 and 59 years old in good health and CMV-seropositive. CDR3 DNA: TGTGCCAGCCTTTATCCGGGGGGCCCCCATGGCTACACCTTC. It encodes CASLYPGGPHGYTF.